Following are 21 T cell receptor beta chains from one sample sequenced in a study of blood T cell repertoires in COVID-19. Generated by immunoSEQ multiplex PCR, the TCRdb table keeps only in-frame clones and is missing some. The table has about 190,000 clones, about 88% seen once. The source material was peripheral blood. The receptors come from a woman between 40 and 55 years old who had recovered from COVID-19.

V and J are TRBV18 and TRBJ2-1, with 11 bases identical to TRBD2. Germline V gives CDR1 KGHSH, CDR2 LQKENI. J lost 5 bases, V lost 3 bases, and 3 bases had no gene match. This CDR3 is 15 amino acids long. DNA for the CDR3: TGTGCCAGCTCACCGGAGACTAGCGGGAACAATGAGCAGTTCTTC. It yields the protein CASSPETSGNNEQFF. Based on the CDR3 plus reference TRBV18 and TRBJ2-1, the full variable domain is NAGVMQNPRHLVRRRGQEARLRCSPMKGHSHVYWYRQLPEEGLKFMVYLQKENIIDESGMPKERFSAEFPKEGPSILRIQQVVRGDSAAYFCASSPETSGNNEQFFGPGTRLTVL.

CDR3 coding DNA: TGTGCCAGCAGTTCAGGGGCCATAGAAAAACTGTTTTTT. Translation: CASSSGAIEKLFF. The J gene is TRBJ1-4, the V gene TRBV27; D perhaps matches TRBD1 (6 bases). Germline values: CDR1 MNHEY, CDR2 SMNVEV (reference sequence). Trimming stripped 4 bases from V and 8 bases from J, with 11 bases between. The CDR3 runs to 13 residues.

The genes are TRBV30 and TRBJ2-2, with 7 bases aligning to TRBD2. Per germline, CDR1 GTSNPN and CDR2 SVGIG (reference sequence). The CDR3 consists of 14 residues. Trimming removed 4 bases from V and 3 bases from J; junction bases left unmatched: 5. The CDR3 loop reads CAWNSGLYTGELFF. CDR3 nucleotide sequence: TGTGCCTGGAATTCGGGACTATACACCGGGGAGCTGTTTTTT.

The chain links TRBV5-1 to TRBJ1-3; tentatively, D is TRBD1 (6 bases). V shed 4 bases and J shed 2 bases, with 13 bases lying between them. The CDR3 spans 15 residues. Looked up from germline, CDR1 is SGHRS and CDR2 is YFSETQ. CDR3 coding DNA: TGCGCCAGCAGCGAGGACAGCGAAGCTGGAAACACCATATATTTT. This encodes CASSEDSEAGNTIYF.

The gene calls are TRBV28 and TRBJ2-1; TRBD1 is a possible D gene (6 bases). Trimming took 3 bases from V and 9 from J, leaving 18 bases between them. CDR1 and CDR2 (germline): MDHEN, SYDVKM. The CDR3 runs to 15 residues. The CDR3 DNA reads TGTGCCAGCAGTTTGCCCCTCGAGGGGGTCGGTGAGCAGTTCTTC. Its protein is CASSLPLEGVGEQFF. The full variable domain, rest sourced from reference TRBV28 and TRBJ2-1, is DVKVTQSSRYLVKRTGEKVFLECVQDMDHENMFWYRQDPGLGLRLIYFSYDVKMKEKGDIPEGYSVSREKKERFSLILESASTNQTSMYLCASSLPLEGVGEQFFGPGTRLTVL.

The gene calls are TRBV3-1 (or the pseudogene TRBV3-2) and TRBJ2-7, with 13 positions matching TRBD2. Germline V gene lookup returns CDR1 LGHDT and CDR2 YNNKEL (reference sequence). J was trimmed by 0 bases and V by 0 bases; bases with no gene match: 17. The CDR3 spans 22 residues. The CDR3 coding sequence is TGTGCCAGCAGCCAAGAGCCCCGACATCCGGGACTAGCGGGACGAACCTCCTACGAGCAGTACTTC. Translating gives CASSQEPRHPGLAGRTSYEQYF.

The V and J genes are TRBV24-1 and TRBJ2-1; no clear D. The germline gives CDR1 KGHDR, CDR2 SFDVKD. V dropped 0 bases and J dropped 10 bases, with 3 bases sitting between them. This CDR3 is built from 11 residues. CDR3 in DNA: TGTGCCACCAGTGATTTGGAGGAGCAGTTCTTC. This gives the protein CATSDLEEQFF.

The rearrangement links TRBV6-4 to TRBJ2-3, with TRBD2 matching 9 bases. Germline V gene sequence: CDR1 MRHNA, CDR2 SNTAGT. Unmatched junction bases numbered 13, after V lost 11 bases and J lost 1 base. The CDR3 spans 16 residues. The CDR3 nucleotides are TGTGCCTCAAATGAGGGTAGCGGGAGTGGCACAGATACGCAGTATTTT. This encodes CASNEGSGSGTDTQYF.

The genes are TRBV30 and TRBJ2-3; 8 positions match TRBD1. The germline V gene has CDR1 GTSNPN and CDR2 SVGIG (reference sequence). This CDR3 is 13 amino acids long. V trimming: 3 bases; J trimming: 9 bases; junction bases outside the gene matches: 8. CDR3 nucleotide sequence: TGTGCCTGGAGCCCCGGCAGGGGGCGCACGCAGTATTTT. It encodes CAWSPGRGRTQYF.

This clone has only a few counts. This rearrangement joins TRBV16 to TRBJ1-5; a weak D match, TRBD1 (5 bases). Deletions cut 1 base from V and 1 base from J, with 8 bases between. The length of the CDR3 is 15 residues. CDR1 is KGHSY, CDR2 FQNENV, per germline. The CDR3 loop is CASSQWGGSNQPQHF. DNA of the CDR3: TGTGCCAGCAGCCAATGGGGGGGGAGCAATCAGCCCCAGCATTTT.

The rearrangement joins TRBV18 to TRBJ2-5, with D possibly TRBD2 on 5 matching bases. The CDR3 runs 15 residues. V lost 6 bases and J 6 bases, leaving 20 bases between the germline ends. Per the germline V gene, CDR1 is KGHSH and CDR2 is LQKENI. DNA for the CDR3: TGTGCCAGCTCCCCGGGATCCCCCCGCGACAAGACCCAGTACTTC. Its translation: CASSPGSPRDKTQYF. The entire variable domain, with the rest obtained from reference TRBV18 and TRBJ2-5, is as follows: NAGVMQNPRHLVRRRGQEARLRCSPMKGHSHVYWYRQLPEEGLKFMVYLQKENIIDESGMPKERFSAEFPKEGPSILRIQQVVRGDSAAYFCASSPGSPRDKTQYFGPGTRLLVL.

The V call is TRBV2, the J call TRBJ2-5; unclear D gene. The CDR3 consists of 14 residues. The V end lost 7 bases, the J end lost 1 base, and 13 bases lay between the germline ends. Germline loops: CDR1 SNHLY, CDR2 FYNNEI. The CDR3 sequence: CASTPDTIQETQYF. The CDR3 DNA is TGTGCCAGCACCCCAGATACTATCCAAGAGACCCAGTACTTC.

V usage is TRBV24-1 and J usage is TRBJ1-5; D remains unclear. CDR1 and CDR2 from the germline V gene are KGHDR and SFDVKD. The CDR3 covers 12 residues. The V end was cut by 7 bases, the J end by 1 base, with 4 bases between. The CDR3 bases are TGTGCCACCAGCCAGAGCAATCAGCCCCAGCATTTT. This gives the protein CATSQSNQPQHF.

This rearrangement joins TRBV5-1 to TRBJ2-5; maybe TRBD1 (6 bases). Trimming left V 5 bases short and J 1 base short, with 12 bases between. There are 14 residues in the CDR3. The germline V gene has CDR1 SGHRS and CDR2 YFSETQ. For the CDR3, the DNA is TGCGCCAGCAGACGTGGGGACACCCAAGAGACCCAGTACTTC. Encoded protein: CASRRGDTQETQYF.

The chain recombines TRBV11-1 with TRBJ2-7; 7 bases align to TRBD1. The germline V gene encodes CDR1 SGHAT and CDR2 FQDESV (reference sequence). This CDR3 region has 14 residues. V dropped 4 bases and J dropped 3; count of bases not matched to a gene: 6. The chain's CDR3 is CASSSPGQSYEQYF. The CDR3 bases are TGTGCCAGCAGCTCCCCGGGACAGAGCTACGAGCAGTACTTC.

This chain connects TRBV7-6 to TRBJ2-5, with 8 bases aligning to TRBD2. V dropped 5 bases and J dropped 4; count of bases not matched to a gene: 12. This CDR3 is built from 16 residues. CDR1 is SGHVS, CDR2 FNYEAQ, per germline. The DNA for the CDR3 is TGTGCCAGCAGCCTTAGAATAGCGGGAACGGGAGAGACCCAGTACTTC. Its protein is CASSLRIAGTGETQYF.

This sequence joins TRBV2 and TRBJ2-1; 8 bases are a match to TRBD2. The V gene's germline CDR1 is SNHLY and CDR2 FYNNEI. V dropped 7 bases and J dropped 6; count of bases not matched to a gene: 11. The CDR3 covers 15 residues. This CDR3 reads CASTRDPGLVNEQFF. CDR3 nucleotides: TGTGCCAGCACCCGGGATCCGGGACTAGTCAATGAGCAGTTCTTC. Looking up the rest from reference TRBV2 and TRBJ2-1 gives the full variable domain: EPEVTQTPSHQVTQMGQEVILRCVPISNHLYFYWYRQILGQKVEFLVSFYNNEISEKSEIFDDQFSVERPDGSNFTLKIRSTKLEDSAMYFCASTRDPGLVNEQFFGPGTRLTVL.

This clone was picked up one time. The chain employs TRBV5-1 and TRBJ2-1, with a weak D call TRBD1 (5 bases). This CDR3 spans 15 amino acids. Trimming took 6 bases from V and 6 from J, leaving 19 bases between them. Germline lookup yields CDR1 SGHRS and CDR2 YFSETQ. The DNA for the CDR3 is TGCGCCAGCACCCTGACGGGCAGGGAATCCAATGAGCAGTTCTTC. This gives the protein CASTLTGRESNEQFF.

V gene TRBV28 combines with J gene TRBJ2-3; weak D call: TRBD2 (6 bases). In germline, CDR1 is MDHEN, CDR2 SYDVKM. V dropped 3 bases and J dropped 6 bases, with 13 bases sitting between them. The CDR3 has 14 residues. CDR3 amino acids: CASSFPGRRDTQYF. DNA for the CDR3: TGTGCCAGCAGTTTCCCCGGGAGAAGGGATACGCAGTATTTT.

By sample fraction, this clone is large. In nucleotides, the CDR3 is TGTGCCAGCAGCTTAGATAGCCAGGGCCGCGAGCAGTACTTC. This translates into CASSLDSQGREQYF. The genes are TRBV7-2 and TRBJ2-7; D is perhaps TRBD1 (5 bases). Between the trimmed V and J ends, which lost 1 base and 6 bases, there was a span of 13 bases. CDR1 is SGHTA, CDR2 FQGNSA, per germline. This CDR3 region has 14 residues. Together with reference TRBV7-2 and TRBJ2-7, the CDR3 gives the full variable domain: GAGVSQSPSNKVTEKGKDVELRCDPISGHTALYWYRQSLGQGLEFLIYFQGNSAPDKSGLPSDRFSAERTGGSVSTLTIQRTQQEDSAVYLCASSLDSQGREQYFGPGTRLTVT.

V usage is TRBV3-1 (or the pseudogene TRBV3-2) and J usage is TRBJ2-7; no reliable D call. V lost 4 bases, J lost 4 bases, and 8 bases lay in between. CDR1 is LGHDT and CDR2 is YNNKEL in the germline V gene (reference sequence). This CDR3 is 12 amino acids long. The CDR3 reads CASSLSVYEQYF. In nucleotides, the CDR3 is TGTGCCAGCAGCCTTTCTGTTTACGAGCAGTACTTC.